The rows below give T cell receptor beta chains drawn from one sample of a study of cytomegalovirus exposure and HLA in healthy donors. The protocol was immunoSEQ multiplex PCR, while the TCRdb copy is restricted to in-frame clones and leaves out a portion. The repertoire consists of under 200,000 clones, with 60% to 85% occurring once and the leading ten covering less than 0.9%. The sequenced sample was PBMCs. The receptor source for this set is a female donor in good health and CMV-seronegative. The CDR3 runs from the conserved cysteine through the conserved F or W. The order of the fields is CDR3 protein, CDR3 length, J gene, clone size, V gene. Part of the rows lack a size; the others show once, few, many or a class for expanded clones.

CASSSAYEQYF	11	TRBJ2-7	-	TRBV6-1
CASSSTGGPNTEAFF	15	TRBJ1-1	-	TRBV7-3
CASSLIRGRGTDTQYF	16	TRBJ2-3	-	TRBV7-3
CASSRDSANYGYTF	14	TRBJ1-2	-	TRBV18
CASSLARQVFHTF	13	TRBJ1-2	few	TRBV7-8
CASSLDGTDTQYF	13	TRBJ2-3	-	TRBV11-3
CAGKGGTSTDTQYF	14	TRBJ2-3	-	TRBV10-3
CASSEGPFYEQYF	13	TRBJ2-7	once	TRBV2
CATSGVGRVRQYF	13	TRBJ2-7	-	TRBV27
CASSTGRYQPQHF	13	TRBJ1-5	-	TRBV7-9
CASSPVAGVETQYF	14	TRBJ2-5	-	TRBV28
CASSLKGRSETQYF	14	TRBJ2-5	-	TRBV27
CASSYQGRGNTEAFF	15	TRBJ1-1	few	TRBV7-9
CASSQVQGAGNTIYF	15	TRBJ1-3	-	TRBV4-2
CASSPMGTGIYEQYF	15	TRBJ2-7	-	TRBV11-2
CASSSSGGYQGTQYF	15	TRBJ2-3	few	TRBV7-2
CASSPRTGWTEAFF	14	TRBJ1-1	-	TRBV7-9
CASSVVGTSGGRAYNEQFF	19	TRBJ2-1	-	TRBV9
CASSSLGQSIDNEQFF	16	TRBJ2-1	-	TRBV7-2
CASSLAKSVDYGYTF	15	TRBJ1-2	-	TRBV7-9
CASSGGRGGARGTEAFF	17	TRBJ1-1	-	TRBV27
CASSYSRQGGEQYF	14	TRBJ2-7	-	TRBV6-5
CASSIGPGQTNKHHGYTF	18	TRBJ1-2	few	TRBV19
CASSPDRAYEQYF	13	-	-	TRBV2
CASSPTSSYEQYF	13	TRBJ2-7	-	TRBV27
CASSNHRRDTQYF	13	TRBJ2-3	-	TRBV9
CASSLVGAAKETQYF	15	TRBJ2-5	-	TRBV11-2
CASGASETQYF	11	TRBJ2-5	-	TRBV2
CASSPQPSVGYNEQFF	16	TRBJ2-1	-	TRBV5-1
CAWSKTGGDYYGYTF	15	TRBJ1-2	-	TRBV30
CASSATTGEGTDTQYF	16	TRBJ2-3	-	TRBV7-2
CASSQRTGSRETQYF	15	TRBJ2-5	-	TRBV7-2
CASSQDLRVSGNTGELFF	18	TRBJ2-2	-	TRBV4-3
CASSIVGRGSYNEQFF	16	TRBJ2-1	-	TRBV19
CASGYSGQEDYNEQFF	16	TRBJ2-1	-	TRBV5-1
CASSQLLGSGANGLTF	16	TRBJ2-6	-	TRBV4-1
CASSLVPGGEAFF	13	TRBJ1-1	-	TRBV6-5
CASSPAGTRGWREQFF	16	TRBJ2-1	-	TRBV19
CASSLDESRGHEQYF	15	TRBJ2-7	once	TRBV18
CASSLGGGNQPQHF	14	TRBJ1-5	-	TRBV5-4
CASSIGAVSTEAFF	14	TRBJ1-1	-	TRBV19
CASSSGESEQFF	12	TRBJ2-1	-	TRBV18
CASSLTGFYGYTF	13	TRBJ1-2	-	TRBV28
CASSQVEGGGARNYTF	16	TRBJ1-2	once	TRBV4-2
CASSLEVSYNEQFF	14	TRBJ2-1	-	TRBV28
CARAGPGTGFDEQFF	15	TRBJ2-1	-	TRBV5-1
CASSLDRTEAFF	12	TRBJ1-1	once	TRBV5-1
CASRPAGPTEKLFF	14	TRBJ1-4	-	TRBV6-5
CASSQVLGGQGPDTQYF	17	TRBJ2-3	-	TRBV4-2
CASSLWGAFEQYF	13	TRBJ2-5	-	TRBV28
CASSLVGDRAPEAFF	15	TRBJ1-1	-	TRBV7-9
CASSLALQVTDTQYF	15	TRBJ2-3	-	TRBV5-6
CASSRRTGGASLNTEAFF	18	TRBJ1-1	-	TRBV27
CASSEMSGRVFEQYF	15	TRBJ2-7	-	TRBV2
CASSGMEGRYEQYF	14	TRBJ2-7	once	TRBV27